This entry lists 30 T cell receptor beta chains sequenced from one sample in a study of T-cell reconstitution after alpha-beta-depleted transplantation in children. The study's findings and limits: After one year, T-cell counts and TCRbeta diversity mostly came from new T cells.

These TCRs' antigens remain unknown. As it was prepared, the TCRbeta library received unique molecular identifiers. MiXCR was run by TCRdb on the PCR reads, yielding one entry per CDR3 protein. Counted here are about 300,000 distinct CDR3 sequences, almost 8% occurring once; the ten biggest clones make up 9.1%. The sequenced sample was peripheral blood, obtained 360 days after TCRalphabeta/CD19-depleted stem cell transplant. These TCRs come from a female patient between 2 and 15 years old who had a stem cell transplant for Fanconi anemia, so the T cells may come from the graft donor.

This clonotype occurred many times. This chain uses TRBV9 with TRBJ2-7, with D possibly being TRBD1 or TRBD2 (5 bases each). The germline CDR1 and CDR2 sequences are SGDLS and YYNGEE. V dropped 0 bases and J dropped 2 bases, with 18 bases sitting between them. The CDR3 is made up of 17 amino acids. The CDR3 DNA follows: TGTGCCAGCAGCGTAGATCCTGGGCAGGGACCAGCCTACGAGCAGTACTTC. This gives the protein CASSVDPGQGPAYEQYF.

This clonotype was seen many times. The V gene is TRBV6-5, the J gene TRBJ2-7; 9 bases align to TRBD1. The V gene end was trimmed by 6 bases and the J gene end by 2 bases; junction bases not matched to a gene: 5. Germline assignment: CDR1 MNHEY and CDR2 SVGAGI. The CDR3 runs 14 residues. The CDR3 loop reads CASSRDRDTYEQYF. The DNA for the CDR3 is TGTGCCAGCAGCAGGGACAGGGACACCTACGAGCAGTACTTC.

The CDR3 coding sequence is TGTGCCAGCAGCCTCTTAGCGGTCCAAGAGACCCAGTACTTC. Protein product: CASSLLAVQETQYF. This sequence joins TRBV7-8 and TRBJ2-5, with D tentatively TRBD2 (6 bases). V shed 5 bases and J shed 1 base, with 11 bases lying between them. This CDR3 contains 14 residues. Germline V CDR1 and CDR2: SGHVS, FQNEAQ. The whole variable domain, remainder taken from reference TRBV7-8 and TRBJ2-5, is GAGVSQSPRYKVAKRGQDVALRCDPISGHVSLFWYQQALGQGPEFLTYFQNEAQLDKSGLPSDRFFAERPEGSVSTLKIQRTQQEDSAVYLCASSLLAVQETQYFGPGTRLLVL.

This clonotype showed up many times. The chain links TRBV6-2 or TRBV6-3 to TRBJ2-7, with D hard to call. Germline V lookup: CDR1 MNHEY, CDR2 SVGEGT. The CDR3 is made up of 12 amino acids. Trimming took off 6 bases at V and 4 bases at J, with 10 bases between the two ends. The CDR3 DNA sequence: TGTGCCAGCAGCGCTCATTTTTACGAGCAGTACGTC. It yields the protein CASSAHFYEQYV.

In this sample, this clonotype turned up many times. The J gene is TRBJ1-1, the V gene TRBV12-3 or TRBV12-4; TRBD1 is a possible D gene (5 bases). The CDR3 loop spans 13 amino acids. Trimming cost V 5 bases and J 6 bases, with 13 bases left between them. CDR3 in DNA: TGTGCCAGCAGTCCTTTCCAGGGTGCTGAAGCTTTCTTT. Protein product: CASSPFQGAEAFF.

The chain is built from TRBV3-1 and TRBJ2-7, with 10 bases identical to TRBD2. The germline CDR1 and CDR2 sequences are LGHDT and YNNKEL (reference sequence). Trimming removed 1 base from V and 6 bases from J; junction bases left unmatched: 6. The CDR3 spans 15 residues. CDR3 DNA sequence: TGTGCCAGCAGCCAAGGGGCTAGCGGGGGCCTCGAGCAGTACTTC. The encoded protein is CASSQGASGGLEQYF.

The CDR3 nucleotides read TGTGCCAGCAGCCTTAGGGGGACTAGACCCCACGAGCAGTACTTC. Amino acid sequence: CASSLRGTRPHEQYF. The chain uses TRBV28 and TRBJ2-7, with 8 bases matching TRBD2. Per the germline V gene, CDR1 is MDHEN and CDR2 is SYDVKM. V lost 6 bases to trimming and J lost 5 bases; unmatched junction nucleotides: 12. This CDR3 spans 15 amino acids.

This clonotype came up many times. This CDR3 reads CASFGGQGASPEAFF. The CDR3 DNA follows: TGTGCCAGCTTTGGAGGACAGGGGGCGAGCCCTGAAGCTTTCTTT. V is TRBV25-1 and J is TRBJ1-1; TRBD1 aligns across 11 bases. V gave up 8 bases and J gave up 6 bases; unmatched junction bases: 11. CDR3 size: 15 residues. Per the germline V gene, CDR1 is MGHDK and CDR2 is SYGVNS.

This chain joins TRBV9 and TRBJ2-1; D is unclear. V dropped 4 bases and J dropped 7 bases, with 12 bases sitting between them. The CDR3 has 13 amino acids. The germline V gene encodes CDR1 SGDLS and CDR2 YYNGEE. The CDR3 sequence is CASSPPMGNEQFF. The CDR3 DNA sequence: TGTGCCAGCAGCCCCCCCATGGGGAATGAGCAGTTCTTC.

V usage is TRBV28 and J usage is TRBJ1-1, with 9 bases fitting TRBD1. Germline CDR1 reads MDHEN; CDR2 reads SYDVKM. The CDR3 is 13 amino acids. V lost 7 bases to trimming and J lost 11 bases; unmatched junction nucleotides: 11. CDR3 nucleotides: TGTGCCAGCACTAGGGACAGGGTCGCAGGTGCTTTCTTT. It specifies CASTRDRVAGAFF.

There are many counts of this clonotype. The CDR3 region has the DNA TGTGCCAGCTCACCACTGGCCAGGGATGAGACCCAGTACTTC. Protein sequence: CASSPLARDETQYF. The chain has TRBV18 and TRBJ2-5; a possible D gene is TRBD1 (5 bases). Trimming shortened V by 1 base and J by 5 bases, and 11 bases separated the two germline ends. The V gene's germline CDR1 is KGHSH and CDR2 LQKENI. The CDR3 is 14 residues long.

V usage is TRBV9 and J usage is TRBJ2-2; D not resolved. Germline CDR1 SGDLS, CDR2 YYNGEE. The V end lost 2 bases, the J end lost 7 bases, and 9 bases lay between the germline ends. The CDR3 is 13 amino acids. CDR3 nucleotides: TGTGCCAGCAGCGTTAAAGCGTTCGGGGAGCTGTTTTTT. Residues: CASSVKAFGELFF. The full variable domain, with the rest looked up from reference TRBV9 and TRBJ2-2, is DSGVTQTPKHLITATGQRVTLRCSPRSGDLSVYWYQQSLDQGLQFLIQYYNGEERAKGNILERFSAQQFPDLHSELNLSSLELGDSALYFCASSVKAFGELFFGEGSRLTVL.

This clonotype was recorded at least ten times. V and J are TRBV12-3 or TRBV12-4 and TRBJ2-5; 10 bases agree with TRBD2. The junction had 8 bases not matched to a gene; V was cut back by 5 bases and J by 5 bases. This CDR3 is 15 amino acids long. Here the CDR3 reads CASSQLAGGSETQYF. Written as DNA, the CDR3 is TGTGCCAGCAGTCAATTAGCGGGGGGATCGGAGACCCAGTACTTC.

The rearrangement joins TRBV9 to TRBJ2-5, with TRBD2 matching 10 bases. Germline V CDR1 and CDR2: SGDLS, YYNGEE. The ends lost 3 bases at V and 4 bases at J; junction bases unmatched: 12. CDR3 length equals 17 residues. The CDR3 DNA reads TGTGCCAGCAGCGCGGACCTAGCGGGGGCCGATGGAGAGACCCAGTACTTC. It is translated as CASSADLAGADGETQYF. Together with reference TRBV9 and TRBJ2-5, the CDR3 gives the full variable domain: DSGVTQTPKHLITATGQRVTLRCSPRSGDLSVYWYQQSLDQGLQFLIQYYNGEERAKGNILERFSAQQFPDLHSELNLSSLELGDSALYFCASSADLAGADGETQYFGPGTRLLVL.

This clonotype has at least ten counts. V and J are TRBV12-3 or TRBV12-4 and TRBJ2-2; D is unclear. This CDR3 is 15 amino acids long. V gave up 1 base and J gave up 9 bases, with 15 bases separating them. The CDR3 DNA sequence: TGTGCCAGCAGTTTAGTGCCGGGTAGCACGAGGGAGCTGTTTTTT. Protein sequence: CASSLVPGSTRELFF.

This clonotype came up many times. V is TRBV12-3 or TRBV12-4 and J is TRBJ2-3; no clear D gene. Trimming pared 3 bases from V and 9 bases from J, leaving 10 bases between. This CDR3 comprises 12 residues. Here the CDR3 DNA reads TGTGCCAGCAGTTTTTCCCCGCTGACGCAGTATTTT. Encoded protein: CASSFSPLTQYF.

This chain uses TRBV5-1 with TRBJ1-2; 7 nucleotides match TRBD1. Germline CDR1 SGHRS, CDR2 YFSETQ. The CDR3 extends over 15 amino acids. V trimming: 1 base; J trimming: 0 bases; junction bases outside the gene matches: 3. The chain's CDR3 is CASSLRTGANYGYTF. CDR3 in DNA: TGCGCCAGCAGCTTGAGGACAGGAGCTAACTATGGCTACACCTTC.

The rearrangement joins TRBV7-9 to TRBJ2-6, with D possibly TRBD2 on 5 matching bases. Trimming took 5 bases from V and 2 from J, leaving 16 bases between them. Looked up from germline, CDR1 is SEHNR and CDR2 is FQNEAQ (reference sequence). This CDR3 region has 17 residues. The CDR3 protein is CASSVSRAGPGANVLTF. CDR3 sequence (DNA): TGTGCCAGCAGCGTATCACGTGCGGGCCCTGGGGCCAACGTCCTGACTTTC.

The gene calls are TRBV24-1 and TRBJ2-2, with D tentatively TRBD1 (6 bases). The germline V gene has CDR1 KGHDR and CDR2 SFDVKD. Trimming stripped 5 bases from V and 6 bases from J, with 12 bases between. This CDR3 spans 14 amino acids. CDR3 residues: CATSGSGEAGELFF. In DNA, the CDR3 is TGTGCCACCAGTGGGTCAGGGGAAGCCGGGGAGCTGTTTTTT.

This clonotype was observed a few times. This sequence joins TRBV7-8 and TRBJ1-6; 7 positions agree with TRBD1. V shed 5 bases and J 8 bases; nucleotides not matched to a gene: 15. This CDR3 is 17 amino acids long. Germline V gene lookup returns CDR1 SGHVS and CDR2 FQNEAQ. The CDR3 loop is CASSLDSRDRFYSPLHF. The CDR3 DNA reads TGTGCCAGCAGCCTAGATAGCCGGGACAGATTTTATTCACCCCTCCACTTT.

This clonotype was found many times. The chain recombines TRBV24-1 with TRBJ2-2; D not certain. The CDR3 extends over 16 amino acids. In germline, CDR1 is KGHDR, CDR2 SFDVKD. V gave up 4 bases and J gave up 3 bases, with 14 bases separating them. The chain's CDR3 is CATSDGLEAHTGELFF. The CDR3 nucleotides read TGTGCCACCAGTGACGGGCTAGAAGCGCACACCGGGGAGCTGTTTTTT.

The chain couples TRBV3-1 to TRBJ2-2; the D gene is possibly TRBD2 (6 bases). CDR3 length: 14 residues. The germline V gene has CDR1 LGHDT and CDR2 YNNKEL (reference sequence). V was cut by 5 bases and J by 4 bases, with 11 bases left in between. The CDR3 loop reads CASSSRRGTGELFF. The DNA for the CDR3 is TGTGCCAGCAGCTCCAGGCGGGGCACCGGGGAGCTGTTTTTT.

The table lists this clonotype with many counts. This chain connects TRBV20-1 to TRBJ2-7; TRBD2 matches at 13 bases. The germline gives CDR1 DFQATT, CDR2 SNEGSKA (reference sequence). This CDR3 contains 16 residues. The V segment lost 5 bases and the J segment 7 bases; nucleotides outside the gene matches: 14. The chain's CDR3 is CSAWGLAGTRFDEQYF. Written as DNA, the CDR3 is TGCAGTGCTTGGGGACTAGCGGGGACGAGGTTTGATGAGCAGTACTTC.

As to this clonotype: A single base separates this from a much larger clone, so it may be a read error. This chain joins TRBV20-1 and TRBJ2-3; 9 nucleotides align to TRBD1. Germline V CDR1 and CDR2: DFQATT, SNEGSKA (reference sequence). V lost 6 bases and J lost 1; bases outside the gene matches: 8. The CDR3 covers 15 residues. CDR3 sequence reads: CSARPGTGCTDTQYF. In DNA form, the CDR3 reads TGCAGTGCCAGGCCCGGGACAGGGTGCACAGATACGCAGTATTTT.

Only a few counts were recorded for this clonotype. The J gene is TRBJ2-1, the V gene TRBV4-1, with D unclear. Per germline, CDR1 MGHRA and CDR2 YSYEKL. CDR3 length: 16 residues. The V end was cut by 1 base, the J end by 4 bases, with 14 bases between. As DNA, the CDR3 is TGCGCCAGCAGCCAAGTTGTGGAAATACGTTACAATGAGCAGTTCTTC. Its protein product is CASSQVVEIRYNEQFF.

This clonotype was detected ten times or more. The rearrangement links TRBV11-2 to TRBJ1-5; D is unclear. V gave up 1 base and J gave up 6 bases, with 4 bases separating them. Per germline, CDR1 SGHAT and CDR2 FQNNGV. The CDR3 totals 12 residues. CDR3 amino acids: CASSLVLQPQHF. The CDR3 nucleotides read TGTGCCAGCAGCTTAGTTCTTCAGCCCCAGCATTTT. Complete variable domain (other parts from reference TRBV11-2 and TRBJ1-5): EAGVAQSPRYKIIEKRQSVAFWCNPISGHATLYWYQQILGQGPKLLIQFQNNGVVDDSQLPKDRFSAERLKGVDSTLKIQPAKLEDSAVYLCASSLVLQPQHFGDGTRLSIL.

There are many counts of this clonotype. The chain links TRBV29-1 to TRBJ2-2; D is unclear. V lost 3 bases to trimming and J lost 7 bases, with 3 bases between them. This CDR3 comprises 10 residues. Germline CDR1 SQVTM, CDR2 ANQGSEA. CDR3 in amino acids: CSVDDGELFF. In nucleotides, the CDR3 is TGCAGCGTTGACGACGGGGAGCTGTTTTTT.

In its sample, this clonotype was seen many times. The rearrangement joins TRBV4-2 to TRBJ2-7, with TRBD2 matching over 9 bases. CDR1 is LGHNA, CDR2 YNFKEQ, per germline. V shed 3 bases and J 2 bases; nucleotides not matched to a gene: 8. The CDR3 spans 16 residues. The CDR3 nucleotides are TGTGCCAGCAGCCAGTCCCAGCGGGGGGCCACCTACGAGCAGTACTTC. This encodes CASSQSQRGATYEQYF.

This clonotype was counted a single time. Written as DNA, the CDR3 is TGTGCCAGCAGCTTGACAGGGTGGGCAGATACGCAGTATTTT. Amino acid sequence: CASSLTGWADTQYF. The chain joins TRBV11-3 to TRBJ2-3; 7 nucleotides align to TRBD1. The CDR3 totals 14 residues. From germline, CDR1 is SGHNT and CDR2 YENEEA. The V gene end was trimmed by 3 bases and the J gene end by 4 bases; junction bases not matched to a gene: 4.

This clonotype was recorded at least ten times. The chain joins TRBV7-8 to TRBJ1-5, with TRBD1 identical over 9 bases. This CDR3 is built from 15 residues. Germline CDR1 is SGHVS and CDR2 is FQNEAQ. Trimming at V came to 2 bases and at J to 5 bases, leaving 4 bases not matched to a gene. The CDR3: CASSLMRTGDQPQHF. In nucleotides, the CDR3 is TGTGCCAGCAGCTTAATGAGGACAGGGGATCAGCCCCAGCATTTT.